The 20 T cell receptor beta chains presented below share a single source sample, sequenced in a study of blood T cell repertoires in COVID-19. Using immunoSEQ multiplex PCR, the repertoire was profiled, and TCRdb retains in-frame clones only, with some absent. The sample comprises around 140,000 clones, 88% of which are singletons, and over 9.5% rests with the top ten. The sample taken for sequencing was peripheral blood. The receptors derive from a man aged 55-75 years with active or convalescent COVID-19.

The chain joins TRBV10-1 to TRBJ1-6; TRBD1 might be the D (6 bases). The CDR3 length is 15 residues. CDR1 and CDR2 (germline): WNHNN, SYGVQD (reference sequence). Trimming left V 10 bases short and J 10 bases short, with 23 bases between. In DNA, the CDR3 is TGCGCCACCTCTACAGGGCCCCTAAGGTCCTCACCCCTCCACTTT. Translating it yields CATSTGPLRSSPLHF.

V gene TRBV6-6 combines with J gene TRBJ1-1; the D is unclear. The CDR3 has 13 residues. The germline gives CDR1 MNHNY, CDR2 SVGAGI (reference sequence). Trimming removed 2 bases at V and 1 base at J, with 5 bases between. CDR3 protein: CASSYERNTEAFF. Written as DNA, the CDR3 is TGTGCCAGCAGTTACGAGCGGAACACTGAAGCTTTCTTT.

The CDR3 sequence is CASLTGVGGGETQYF. As DNA, the CDR3 is TGTGCCAGCCTTACGGGGGTGGGGGGAGGAGAGACCCAGTACTTC. The rearrangement links TRBV28 to TRBJ2-5; D is perhaps TRBD2 (6 bases). The CDR3 is 15 residues long. Germline V gene lookup returns CDR1 MDHEN and CDR2 SYDVKM. V lost 8 bases and J 4 bases, leaving 20 bases between the germline ends.

V and J are TRBV29-1 and TRBJ1-1, with a possible D match to TRBD1 (5 bases). The CDR3 loop spans 14 amino acids. The V and J ends lost 4 bases and 4 bases respectively, with 16 bases between them. In germline, CDR1 is SQVTM, CDR2 ANQGSEA. DNA for the CDR3: TGCAGCGTTGGGCAGGGAGGGCAGAGCACTGAAGCTTTCTTT. It yields the protein CSVGQGGQSTEAFF.

The chain uses TRBV5-1 and TRBJ1-1, with D possibly being TRBD1 (6 bases). V dropped 4 bases and J dropped 3 bases, with 16 bases sitting between them. The CDR3 contains 15 residues. The V gene's germline CDR1 is SGHRS and CDR2 YFSETQ. CDR3 loop: CASSATGPLDTEAFF. The CDR3 nucleotides are TGCGCCAGCAGCGCTACAGGGCCTCTTGACACTGAAGCTTTCTTT.

V and J are TRBV7-2 and TRBJ2-7, with D hard to call. The length of the CDR3 is 12 residues. The germline V gene encodes CDR1 SGHTA and CDR2 FQGNSA. The V and J ends lost 2 bases and 2 bases respectively, with 4 bases between them. The CDR3 DNA sequence: TGTGCCAGCAGCTTATCGGCCTACGAGCAGTACTTC. Translation: CASSLSAYEQYF.

This chain joins TRBV15 and TRBJ1-2, with D tentatively TRBD1 (6 bases). The germline V gene encodes CDR1 LNHNV and CDR2 YYDKDF (reference sequence). V lost 3 bases and J 4 bases, leaving 12 bases between the germline ends. CDR3 length: 14 residues. CDR3: CATSRAGDLYGYTF. Written as DNA, the CDR3 is TGTGCCACCAGCAGGGCAGGGGATCTCTATGGCTACACCTTC.

This clone has more than one count but fewer than ten. The V call is TRBV5-4, the J call TRBJ2-7, with 13 bases matching TRBD2. The CDR3 is 15 residues long. The germline CDR1 and CDR2 sequences are SGHNT and YYREEE (reference sequence). V dropped 4 bases and J dropped 2; count of bases not matched to a gene: 3. The CDR3 DNA reads TGTGCCAGCAGCCCCGGGACTAGCGGGACCTACGAGCAGTACTTC. It codes for CASSPGTSGTYEQYF.

This chain links TRBV6-1 with TRBJ2-5; D is undetermined. Per the germline V gene, CDR1 is MNHNS and CDR2 is SASEGT. Trimming cost V 2 bases and J 5 bases, with 12 bases left between them. This CDR3 comprises 14 residues. As DNA, the CDR3 is TGTGCCAGCAGTGAACCCCCTAGTGGGGAGACCCAGTACTTC. Amino acid sequence: CASSEPPSGETQYF.

V gene TRBV24-1 combines with J gene TRBJ2-3; 9 bases are a match to TRBD2. The length of the CDR3 is 15 residues. Trimming removed 4 bases from V and 4 bases from J; junction bases left unmatched: 5. Germline lookup yields CDR1 KGHDR and CDR2 SFDVKD. In nucleotides, the CDR3 is TGTGCCACCAGTGACAGCGGGAGGTTCCCAGATACGCAGTATTTT. Translating it yields CATSDSGRFPDTQYF.

This clone appeared a single time. This sequence joins TRBV24-1 and TRBJ2-2; D possibly corresponds to TRBD1 (5 bases). V was trimmed by 1 base and J by 6 bases, leaving 17 bases between them. The CDR3 covers 17 residues. Per germline, CDR1 KGHDR and CDR2 SFDVKD. The DNA for the CDR3 is TGTGCCACCAGTGATTTCGCATCCGCAGGGAAAGCCGGGGAGCTGTTTTTT. This encodes CATSDFASAGKAGELFF.

This chain links TRBV19 with TRBJ2-1, with 12 bases identical to TRBD2. The V gene's germline CDR1 is LNHDA and CDR2 SQIVND (reference sequence). The V segment lost 8 bases and the J segment 6 bases; nucleotides outside the gene matches: 5. The CDR3 is 14 amino acids. CDR3: CASSTSGSGNEQFF. CDR3 nucleotide sequence: TGTGCCAGTTCGACTAGCGGGAGCGGCAATGAGCAGTTCTTC.

The chain carries TRBV28 and TRBJ2-2; TRBD1 agrees at 7 bases. With V trimmed by 5 bases and J by 6 bases, 9 bases remained unmatched. Per the germline V gene, CDR1 is MDHEN and CDR2 is SYDVKM. The CDR3 runs 15 residues. CDR3: CASSPQDRDAGELFF. In DNA form, the CDR3 reads TGTGCCAGCAGTCCCCAAGACAGGGACGCCGGGGAGCTGTTTTTT.

The V call is TRBV18, the J call TRBJ2-1; no definite D call. CDR3 length equals 14 residues. Germline V gene data show CDR1 as KGHSH and CDR2 as LQKENI. V lost 2 bases, J lost 3 bases, and 8 bases lay in between. The DNA of the CDR3 is TGTGCCAGCTCACCAGATGGAGTCTACAATGAGCAGTTCTTC. Residues: CASSPDGVYNEQFF.

Here the CDR3 reads CASSLALRTGGIYEQYF. The CDR3 coding sequence is TGTGCCAGCAGCTTAGCCCTCAGGACAGGGGGGATCTACGAGCAGTACTTC. The V call is TRBV7-9, the J call TRBJ2-7; 10 bases align to TRBD1. The CDR3 length is 17 residues. CDR1 SEHNR and CDR2 FQNEAQ come from the germline V gene (reference sequence). Losses at the gene ends were 0 bases for V and 3 bases for J; bases not matched to a gene: 8.

The chain joins TRBV6-5 to TRBJ2-1; 11 nucleotides align to TRBD2. This CDR3 has 14 amino acids. Germline V gene lookup returns CDR1 MNHEY and CDR2 SVGAGI. Trimming at V came to 8 bases and at J to 6 bases, leaving 6 bases not matched to a gene. CDR3 residues: CASSRLAGPNEQFF. The CDR3, as DNA: TGTGCCAGCTCGAGACTAGCGGGACCCAATGAGCAGTTCTTC.

This sequence joins TRBV18 and TRBJ2-2; TRBD2 aligns across 8 bases. Germline values: CDR1 KGHSH, CDR2 LQKENI. This CDR3 spans 20 amino acids. V trimming: 1 base; J trimming: 6 bases; junction bases outside the gene matches: 19. For the CDR3, the DNA is TGTGCCAGCTCACCACTTCGCACTAGCGGTCCCTCGGGGTTCCCCGGGGAGCTGTTTTTT. It codes for CASSPLRTSGPSGFPGELFF. Full variable domain (outside the CDR3, taken from reference TRBV18 and TRBJ2-2): NAGVMQNPRHLVRRRGQEARLRCSPMKGHSHVYWYRQLPEEGLKFMVYLQKENIIDESGMPKERFSAEFPKEGPSILRIQQVVRGDSAAYFCASSPLRTSGPSGFPGELFFGEGSRLTVL.

The gene calls are TRBV11-1 and TRBJ2-3; 7 positions agree with TRBD2. The germline V gene has CDR1 SGHAT and CDR2 FQDESV (reference sequence). The CDR3 has 14 amino acids. V lost 6 bases, J lost 3 bases, and 6 bases stayed unmatched. The CDR3 spells CASSISGLTDTQYF. The CDR3 DNA sequence: TGTGCCAGCAGTATTAGCGGGTTAACAGATACGCAGTATTTT.

A single count supports this clone. This sequence joins TRBV19 and TRBJ2-7; 7 bases align to TRBD1. The trim removed 4 bases at V and 7 bases at J, leaving 4 bases unmatched. Per germline, CDR1 LNHDA and CDR2 SQIVND (reference sequence). The CDR3 runs 12 residues. The CDR3 spells CASSTTGDEQYF. The CDR3 DNA follows: TGTGCCAGTAGTACCACAGGGGATGAGCAGTACTTC.

The chain uses TRBV10-3 and TRBJ2-7; D might be TRBD1 (6 bases). V was trimmed by 10 bases and J by 3 bases, leaving 13 bases between them. CDR1 and CDR2 (germline): ENHRY, SYGVKD. The CDR3 runs 12 residues. CDR3 protein: CATKPTGYEQYF. The CDR3 nucleotides are TGTGCCACCAAACCGACAGGCTACGAGCAGTACTTC.